The 20 T cell receptor beta chains below all came from one sample that was sequenced in a study of blood T cells in healthy people across ages. Sample-barcoded 5' priming and a J-beta primer mix drove a second PCR of roughly 6 to 12 cycles. TCRdb passed the 5' RACE reads through MiXCR, listing each CDR3 protein once. The sample lists roughly 1,500,000 distinct CDR3 sequences; 42% were seen once. The sequencing input was blood. Receptor source: a woman aged 18-29 years in good health.

This clonotype came up a few times. The rearrangement links TRBV6-5 to TRBJ1-2; D is unresolved. Germline V gene lookup returns CDR1 MNHEY and CDR2 SVGAGI. The V and J ends lost 7 bases and 7 bases respectively, with 19 bases between them. This CDR3 is 14 amino acids long. CDR3 coding DNA: TGTGCCAGCACCCCCGCGCAAAGGGCAGCTGGCTACACCTTC. This sequence encodes CASTPAQRAAGYTF.

The V gene is TRBV29-1, the J gene TRBJ1-2; no clear D. V lost 8 bases, J lost 3 bases, and 10 bases lay in between. The V gene's germline CDR1 is SQVTM and CDR2 ANQGSEA. The CDR3 spans 11 residues. CDR3 nucleotides: TGCAGCCATCGGCTCGACTATGGCTACACCTTC. It codes for CSHRLDYGYTF.

In this sample, this clonotype turned up a few times. The J gene is TRBJ1-2, the V gene TRBV10-3, with 12 bases matching TRBD1. After removal of 2 bases from V and 5 bases from J, the junction contained 6 bases not matched to a gene. CDR1 ENHRY and CDR2 SYGVKD come from the germline V gene. The CDR3 loop spans 16 amino acids. The CDR3 region is CAISEAPGQGAYGYTF. In DNA, the CDR3 is TGTGCCATCAGTGAGGCCCCGGGACAGGGGGCTTATGGCTACACCTTC.

DNA for the CDR3: TGTGCCAGCAGCTTGGAGACAGTTACAACACTTAACACTGAAGCTTTCTTT. Translated: CASSLETVTTLNTEAFF. The gene calls are TRBV7-2 and TRBJ1-1, with D possibly TRBD1 on 5 matching bases. The length of the CDR3 is 17 residues. The V end was cut by 3 bases, the J end by 2 bases, with 19 bases between. Germline V gives CDR1 SGHTA, CDR2 FQGNSA.

The chain recombines TRBV7-6 with TRBJ2-6; D unclear. The V gene's germline CDR1 is SGHVS and CDR2 FNYEAQ. Trimming stripped 5 bases from V and 3 bases from J, with 14 bases between. The CDR3 is made up of 16 amino acids. The CDR3 sequence is CASSLQSWNGANVLTF. CDR3 nucleotide sequence: TGTGCCAGCAGCCTGCAGTCGTGGAATGGGGCCAACGTCCTGACTTTC. The variable domain in full, with the rest retrieved from reference TRBV7-6 and TRBJ2-6, is GAGVSQSPRYKVTKRGQDVALRCDPISGHVSLYWYRQALGQGPEFLTYFNYEAQQDKSGLPNDRFSAERPEGSISTLTIQRTEQRDSAMYRCASSLQSWNGANVLTFGAGSRLTVL.

This clonotype was seen a single time. The chain links TRBV6-6 to TRBJ1-5, with D unclear. V gave up 6 bases and J gave up 0 bases, with 15 bases separating them. This CDR3 is 16 amino acids long. Germline CDR1 MNHNY, CDR2 SVGAGI (reference sequence). The CDR3 spells CASRGPPTPSNQPQHF. The CDR3 DNA reads as TGTGCCAGCAGAGGACCCCCAACCCCTAGCAATCAGCCCCAGCATTTT.

The rearrangement links TRBV15 to TRBJ2-7; perhaps TRBD2 as D (7 bases). Germline CDR1 reads LNHNV; CDR2 reads YYDKDF (reference sequence). CDR3 size: 14 residues. Trimming stripped 3 bases from V and 3 bases from J, with 12 bases between. In nucleotides, the CDR3 is TGTGCCACCAGCAGCGCGGGGGCCCTCTACGAGCAGTACTTC. It is translated as CATSSAGALYEQYF. The full variable domain, in which reference TRBV15 and TRBJ2-7 provide the parts outside the CDR3, is DAMVIQNPRYQVTQFGKPVTLSCSQTLNHNVMYWYQQKSSQAPKLLFHYYDKDFNNEADTPDNFQSRRPNTSFCFLDIRSPGLGDTAMYLCATSSAGALYEQYFGPGTRLTVT.

The chain uses TRBV29-1 and TRBJ2-5; 12 positions agree with TRBD2. Germline V gene lookup returns CDR1 SQVTM and CDR2 ANQGSEA. Trimming removed 4 bases from V and 4 bases from J; junction bases left unmatched: 1. CDR3 size: 13 residues. The CDR3 sequence is CSVVLAGGETQYF. The CDR3 DNA follows: TGCAGCGTTGTACTAGCGGGGGGAGAGACCCAGTACTTC.

This clonotype was detected only a few times. This chain links TRBV2 with TRBJ2-7; D assignment may be TRBD1 or TRBD2 (6 bases each). Trimming stripped 6 bases from V and 7 bases from J, with 19 bases between. Germline lookup yields CDR1 SNHLY and CDR2 FYNNEI. The CDR3 extends over 14 amino acids. The CDR3 region is CASRRRDKNREQYF. In DNA form, the CDR3 reads TGTGCCAGCAGGAGGCGGGACAAAAATCGGGAGCAGTACTTC.

V usage is TRBV20-1 and J usage is TRBJ2-4; D is unresolved. Deletions cut 6 bases from V and 0 bases from J, with 18 bases between. Per germline, CDR1 DFQATT and CDR2 SNEGSKA (reference sequence). There are 16 residues in the CDR3. CDR3 sequence (DNA): TGCAGTGCCCCGAGTCGGAGCAGCCTAGCCAAAAACATTCAGTACTTC. Translating gives CSAPSRSSLAKNIQYF.

This rearrangement joins TRBV20-1 to TRBJ1-5, with D unclear. The length of the CDR3 is 17 residues. The V end was cut by 0 bases, the J end by 2 bases, with 17 bases between. CDR1 and CDR2 from the germline V gene are DFQATT and SNEGSKA (reference sequence). The chain's CDR3 is CSAREIGITAGNQPQHF. CDR3 nucleotide sequence: TGCAGTGCTAGAGAAATAGGGATTACGGCCGGCAATCAGCCCCAGCATTTT.

This chain uses TRBV5-1 with TRBJ2-3; the D call may be TRBD1 or TRBD2 (5 bases each). Germline V gives CDR1 SGHRS, CDR2 YFSETQ. The CDR3 consists of 15 residues. The ends were cut back, 4 bases at V and 5 bases at J, with 17 bases in the middle. The CDR3 loop reads CASSLQGAREDTQYF. As DNA, the CDR3 is TGCGCCAGCAGCCTCCAGGGAGCTAGGGAAGATACGCAGTATTTT.

J is TRBJ1-4 and V is TRBV7-6, with D perhaps TRBD1 (6 bases). Trimming removed 1 base from V and 5 bases from J, with 20 bases in between. Germline lookup yields CDR1 SGHVS and CDR2 FNYEAQ. This CDR3 is built from 18 residues. CDR3 in DNA: TGTGCCAGCAGCTTAGGAGGCGGCCAGGGGACGGAAAATGAAAAACTGTTTTTT. Translating it yields CASSLGGGQGTENEKLFF.

This clonotype was picked up a small number of times. V is TRBV20-1 and J is TRBJ1-2; D is undetermined. V gave up 1 base and J gave up 4 bases, with 10 bases separating them. Germline loops: CDR1 DFQATT, CDR2 SNEGSKA (reference sequence). This CDR3 is 13 amino acids long. The CDR3 coding sequence is TGCAGTGCTAGAGGTTCGACTGCCTATGGCTACACCTTC. This gives the protein CSARGSTAYGYTF.

This chain connects TRBV6-1 to TRBJ1-5, with unresolved D. With 8 bases removed from V and 1 base from J, the gap between germline ends came to 12 bases. This CDR3 is 14 amino acids long. In germline, CDR1 is MNHNS, CDR2 SASEGT. CDR3 amino acids: CASGLPNSNQPQHF. In DNA form, the CDR3 reads TGTGCCAGCGGGCTCCCAAACAGCAATCAGCCCCAGCATTTT.

Of note for this clonotype: One end of the junction fails to match germline, which may point to a read error. V and J are TRBV10-3 and TRBJ2-7; no clear D. Germline V gene data show CDR1 as ENHRY and CDR2 as SYGVKD. This CDR3 is built from 16 residues. CDR3 in amino acids: CAIGDPIERPVYEQYF. The CDR3 DNA follows: TGTGCCATCGGTGATCCGATTGAGAGGCCAGTCTACGAGCAGTACTTC.

V is TRBV7-9 and J is TRBJ2-6; D not certain. V lost 1 base to trimming and J lost 6 bases, with 7 bases between them. Germline lookup yields CDR1 SEHNR and CDR2 FQNEAQ (reference sequence). The CDR3 length is 14 residues. In DNA, the CDR3 is TGTGCCAGCAGCTTAGTCCCGGAGGCCAACGTCCTGACTTTC. It is translated as CASSLVPEANVLTF.

The V and J genes are TRBV21-1 and TRBJ2-3; the table's TRBD2 call for D was not verified on the DNA. TRBV21-1 is labeled a pseudogene. The CDR3 length is 15 residues. The CDR3 here is CASSKVTSEGDTQYF. The CDR3 bases are TGTGCCAGCAGCAAAGTGACTAGCGAAGGAGATACGCAGTATTTT.

The chain employs TRBV12-3 or TRBV12-4 and TRBJ1-1; D might be TRBD1 (6 bases). V gave up 5 bases and J gave up 1 base, with 17 bases separating them. CDR3 length: 16 amino acids. The CDR3 spells CASSPGRGTTNTEAFF. Here the CDR3 DNA reads TGTGCCAGCAGTCCGGGCCGGGGGACAACGAACACTGAAGCTTTCTTT.

This clonotype was observed once. The gene calls are TRBV9 and TRBJ1-2, with D possibly TRBD1 on 5 matching bases. CDR1 SGDLS and CDR2 YYNGEE come from the germline V gene. V dropped 4 bases and J dropped 11 bases, with 15 bases sitting between them. CDR3 size: 12 residues. CDR3 nucleotides: TGTGCCAGCAGCCTTGGGCCTGGGGCTTACACCTTC. Translation: CASSLGPGAYTF.